This entry concerns a single T cell receptor beta chain. The V end was cut by 1 base, the J end by 2 bases, with 14 bases between. Germline V lookup: CDR1 LGHDT, CDR2 YNNKEL (reference sequence). This CDR3 region has 16 residues. Generated by immunoSEQ multiplex PCR, the TCRdb table keeps only in-frame clones and is missing some. The data hold some 130,000 clones, with approximately 90% observed a single time. This entry comes from a study of control samples from healthy donors and cancer patients. This TCR derives from a man between 18 and 29 years old in good health. The rearrangement joins TRBV3-1 (or the pseudogene TRBV3-2) to TRBJ2-5; D may be TRBD1 or TRBD2 (5 bases each). The sample taken for sequencing was blood. The CDR3 coding sequence is TGTGCCAGCAGCCAAGGTTTAGGGACGGGGCAAGAGACCCAGTACTTC. It is translated as CASSQGLGTGQETQYF.